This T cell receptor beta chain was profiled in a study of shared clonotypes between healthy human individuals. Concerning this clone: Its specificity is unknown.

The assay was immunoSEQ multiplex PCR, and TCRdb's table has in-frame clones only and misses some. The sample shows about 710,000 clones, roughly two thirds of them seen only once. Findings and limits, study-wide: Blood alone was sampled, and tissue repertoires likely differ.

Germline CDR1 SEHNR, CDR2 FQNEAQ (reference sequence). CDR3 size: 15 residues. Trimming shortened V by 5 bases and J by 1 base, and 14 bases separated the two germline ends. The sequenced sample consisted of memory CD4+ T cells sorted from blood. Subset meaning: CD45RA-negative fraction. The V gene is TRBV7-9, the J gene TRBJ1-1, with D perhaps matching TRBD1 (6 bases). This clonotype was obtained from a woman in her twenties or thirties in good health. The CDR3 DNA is TGTGCCAGCAGCCCCAACAGGGCTGGGAACACTGAAGCTTTCTTT. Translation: CASSPNRAGNTEAFF.